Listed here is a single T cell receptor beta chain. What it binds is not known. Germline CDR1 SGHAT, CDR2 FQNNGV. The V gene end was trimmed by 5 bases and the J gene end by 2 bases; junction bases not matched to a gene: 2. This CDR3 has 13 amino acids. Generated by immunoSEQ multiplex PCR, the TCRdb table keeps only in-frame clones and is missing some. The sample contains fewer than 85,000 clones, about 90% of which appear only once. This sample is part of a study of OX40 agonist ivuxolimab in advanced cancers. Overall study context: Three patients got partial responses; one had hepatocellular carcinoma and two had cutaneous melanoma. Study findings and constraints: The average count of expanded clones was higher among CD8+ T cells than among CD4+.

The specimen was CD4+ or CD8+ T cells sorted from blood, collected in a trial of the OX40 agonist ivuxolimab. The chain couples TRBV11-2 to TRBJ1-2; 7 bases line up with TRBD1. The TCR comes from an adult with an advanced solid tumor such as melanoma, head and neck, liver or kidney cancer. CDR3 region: CASSLGQNYGYTF. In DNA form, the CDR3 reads TGTGCCAGCAGCCTGGGACAGAACTATGGCTACACCTTC.